This entry features one T cell receptor (beta chain) sequence. As yet, its antigen is unknown. CDR1 and CDR2 (germline): SGHRS, YFSETQ. This CDR3 has 14 amino acids. The junction had 2 bases not matched to a gene; V was cut back by 3 bases and J by 2 bases. The source of the sample is a study of T cells in localized non-small cell lung cancer. Study-wide results and caveats: Higher blood T cell density tracked longer overall survival. Uninvolved adjacent lung, not tumor, had the highest T cell clonality. Only one tumor region was sequenced, so heterogeneity remains possible. There were a median around 60 of the top 100 tumor clones appearing in adjacent lung.

Sequenced by immunoSEQ multiplex PCR; TCRdb stores in-frame clones only, minus some. In the table there are some 130,000 clones, roughly nine tenths of which are singletons. Here the sequenced sample was peripheral blood, taken before any cancer treatment. The chain employs TRBV5-1 and TRBJ1-3, with 7 bases lining up with TRBD1. This sequence was found in an older female donor with stage I lung adenocarcinoma. The CDR3 bases are TGCGCCAGCAGCTCGCAGGGGGCTGGAAACACCATATATTTT. Translated, it gives CASSSQGAGNTIYF.